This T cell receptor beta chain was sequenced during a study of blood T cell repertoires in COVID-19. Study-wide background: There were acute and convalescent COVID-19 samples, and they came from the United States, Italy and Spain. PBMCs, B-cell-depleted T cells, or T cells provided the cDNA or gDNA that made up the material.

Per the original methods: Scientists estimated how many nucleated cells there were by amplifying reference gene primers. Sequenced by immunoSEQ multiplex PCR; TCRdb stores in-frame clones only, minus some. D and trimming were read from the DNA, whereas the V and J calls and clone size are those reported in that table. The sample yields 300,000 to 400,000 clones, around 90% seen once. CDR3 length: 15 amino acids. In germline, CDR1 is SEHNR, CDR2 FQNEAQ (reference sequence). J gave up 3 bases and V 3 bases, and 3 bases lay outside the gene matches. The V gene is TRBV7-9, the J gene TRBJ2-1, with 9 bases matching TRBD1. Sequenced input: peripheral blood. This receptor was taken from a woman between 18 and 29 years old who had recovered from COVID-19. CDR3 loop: CASSFDRGVYNEQFF. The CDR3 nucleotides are TGTGCCAGCAGCTTTGACAGGGGGGTCTACAATGAGCAGTTCTTC.